The 14 T cell receptor beta chains listed next were all sequenced from one sample in a study of blood T cell repertoires in COVID-19. Profiling relied on immunoSEQ multiplex PCR, and the TCRdb table lists in-frame clones only, not all of them. The sample carries roughly 88,000 clones, 80% to 95% recorded once. The source material was peripheral blood. The receptor set was obtained from a woman between 50 and 59 years old in a cohort sampled during active COVID-19.

The chain couples TRBV30 to TRBJ2-2; TRBD2 matches 10 bases. The CDR3 spans 14 residues. The germline V gene has CDR1 GTSNPN and CDR2 SVGIG (reference sequence). The trim removed 7 bases at V and 6 bases at J, leaving 8 bases unmatched. The CDR3 here is CASTAGGHSGELFF. DNA of the CDR3: TGTGCCTCCACAGCGGGGGGGCATTCCGGGGAGCTGTTTTTT.

This clone is medium-sized by share. This chain joins TRBV5-1 and TRBJ2-7; 12 bases line up with TRBD2. The trim removed 4 bases at V and 4 bases at J, leaving 6 bases unmatched. This CDR3 comprises 15 residues. Germline-derived CDR1 and CDR2 are SGHRS and YFSETQ. The CDR3 loop reads CASSLAGGLGYEQYF. DNA of the CDR3: TGCGCCAGCAGCCTAGCGGGAGGGCTGGGGTACGAGCAGTACTTC.

The chain joins TRBV29-1 to TRBJ2-7; 9 bases line up with TRBD2. The CDR3 consists of 14 residues. The ends lost 6 bases at V and 6 bases at J; junction bases unmatched: 12. Looked up from germline, CDR1 is SQVTM and CDR2 is ANQGSEA. As DNA, the CDR3 is TGCAGCGTACGGAATCTAGCGGGATTGGGCGAGCAGTACTTC. Amino acids: CSVRNLAGLGEQYF.

The chain combines TRBV6-6 with TRBJ2-7; possibly TRBD1 for D (5 bases). Looked up from germline, CDR1 is MNHNY and CDR2 is SVGAGI (reference sequence). This CDR3 is 16 amino acids long. The V gene lost 5 bases and the J gene lost 2 bases, with 19 bases spanning the gap. CDR3 coding DNA: TGTGCCAGCAGTCAGACCCGCGAGTGGGGCGCCTACGAGCAGTACTTC. This gives the protein CASSQTREWGAYEQYF.

The chain joins TRBV2 to TRBJ2-5; tentatively, D is TRBD1 (6 bases). The V end was cut by 5 bases, the J end by 5 bases, with 12 bases between. Per germline, CDR1 SNHLY and CDR2 FYNNEI. This CDR3 is 13 amino acids long. CDR3 loop: CASSFGGWETQYF. In DNA form, the CDR3 reads TGTGCCAGCAGTTTTGGGGGCTGGGAGACCCAGTACTTC.

The chain is built from TRBV11-2 and TRBJ2-1, with 7 bases lining up with TRBD1. Germline CDR1 reads SGHAT; CDR2 reads FQNNGV. V gave up 6 bases and J gave up 9 bases; unmatched junction bases: 8. This CDR3 region has 13 residues. The CDR3 protein is CASREQGMGEQFF. The CDR3 DNA reads TGTGCCAGCAGGGAACAGGGGATGGGTGAGCAGTTCTTC.

This chain connects TRBV28 to TRBJ2-7; TRBD2 matches 12 bases. CDR3 length: 16 amino acids. Trimming at V came to 4 bases and at J to 4 bases, leaving 8 bases not matched to a gene. Germline V gives CDR1 MDHEN, CDR2 SYDVKM. The CDR3 spells CASSSLTSGSGYEQYF. CDR3 sequence (DNA): TGTGCCAGCAGTTCCCTGACTAGCGGGAGTGGTTACGAGCAGTACTTC.

V is TRBV28 and J is TRBJ2-1, with D tentatively TRBD2 (5 bases). The germline V gene encodes CDR1 MDHEN and CDR2 SYDVKM. This CDR3 has 16 amino acids. V was clipped by 0 bases and J by 7 bases, with 16 bases between them. Here the CDR3 DNA reads TGTGCCAGCAGTTTATGGTCGGGGAGCCGCGGGAATGAGCAGTTCTTC. Translation gives CASSLWSGSRGNEQFF.

This clone was seen a handful of times. CDR3 DNA sequence: TGCGCCAGCAGGACCCAATCGACTAGCGGAAGTGAGCAGTTCTTC. It is translated as CASRTQSTSGSEQFF. The chain carries TRBV5-1 and TRBJ2-1; 9 nucleotides agree with TRBD2. With 5 bases clipped from V and 9 bases from J, the junction kept 12 bases outside the gene matches. Germline CDR1 SGHRS, CDR2 YFSETQ. This CDR3 is built from 15 residues. The full variable domain, completed using reference TRBV5-1 and TRBJ2-1, is KAGVTQTPRYLIKTRGQQVTLSCSPISGHRSVSWYQQTPGQGLQFLFEYFSETQRNKGNFPGRFSGRQFSNSRSEMNVSTLELGDSALYLCASRTQSTSGSEQFFGPGTRLTVL.

The chain couples TRBV6-6 to TRBJ2-1; TRBD2 might be the D (5 bases). This CDR3 is built from 15 residues. Trimming pared 0 bases from V and 14 bases from J, leaving 20 bases between. Germline V gene data show CDR1 as MNHNY and CDR2 as SVGAGI (reference sequence). The CDR3 DNA reads as TGTGCCAGCAGTTACTCGATGGTCCGCCGGGGAATGGAGTTCTTC. Its translation is CASSYSMVRRGMEFF.

The CDR3, as DNA: TGTGCCAGTAGTTTCACTAGCGGGACCTCCATGGGGACAGATACGCAGTATTTT. Protein product: CASSFTSGTSMGTDTQYF. This chain uses TRBV19 with TRBJ2-3; 10 bases align to TRBD2. CDR3 length: 18 residues. With V trimmed by 5 bases and J by 3 bases, 14 bases remained unmatched. Per germline, CDR1 LNHDA and CDR2 SQIVND (reference sequence).

This clone turned up a few times. The chain employs TRBV19 and TRBJ1-5; 10 nucleotides match TRBD1. V lost 10 bases and J lost 6; bases outside the gene matches: 9. The CDR3 extends over 14 amino acids. The germline V gene has CDR1 LNHDA and CDR2 SQIVND (reference sequence). The CDR3 loop reads CATDDRGLSQPQHF. The DNA of the CDR3 is TGTGCCACCGATGACAGGGGGCTAAGTCAGCCCCAGCATTTT.

This chain uses TRBV20-1 with TRBJ1-1; D gene ambiguous. With 6 bases removed from V and 8 bases from J, the gap between germline ends came to 13 bases. This CDR3 has 11 residues. Germline V gene sequence: CDR1 DFQATT, CDR2 SNEGSKA (reference sequence). DNA of the CDR3: TGCAGTGCCGCATCTCCACAAGAAGCTTTCTTT. Its protein is CSAASPQEAFF.

V usage is TRBV10-3 and J usage is TRBJ2-1; perhaps TRBD2 as D (6 bases). The CDR3 is 14 amino acids. CDR1 is ENHRY and CDR2 is SYGVKD in the germline V gene. Between the trimmed V and J ends, which lost 6 bases and 8 bases, there was a span of 17 bases. CDR3 residues: CAIRTSSSGDEQFF. CDR3 sequence (DNA): TGTGCCATCAGGACTAGTTCTTCGGGAGATGAGCAGTTCTTC.